The 25 T cell receptor beta chains presented below share a single source sample, sequenced in a study of blood T cell repertoires in COVID-19. Sequencing was performed with immunoSEQ multiplex PCR; in TCRdb, only in-frame clones are kept and a portion is missing. Of 270,000 or so clones in the sample, approximately 89% were seen once. The source material was peripheral blood. Receptor source: a woman in her thirties or forties who had recovered from COVID-19.

The chain's CDR3 is CATSRDTGEAFF. The CDR3 nucleotides read TGTGCCACCAGCAGAGATACCGGGGAAGCTTTCTTT. The gene calls are TRBV15 and TRBJ1-1; D not certain. Trimming took 0 bases from V and 8 from J, leaving 7 bases between them. The CDR3 runs 12 residues. Germline loops: CDR1 LNHNV, CDR2 YYDKDF (reference sequence).

The rearrangement links TRBV25-1 to TRBJ1-1, with D possibly matching TRBD1 (6 bases). The CDR3 runs to 12 residues. Between the trimmed V and J ends, which lost 6 bases and 6 bases, there was a span of 11 bases. Looked up from germline, CDR1 is MGHDK and CDR2 is SYGVNS. In nucleotides, the CDR3 is TGTGCCAGCAGCACAGGGTCCGCTGAAGCTTTCTTT. It is translated as CASSTGSAEAFF.

The chain is built from TRBV11-3 and TRBJ1-3; no clear D gene. Trimming took 3 bases from V and 0 from J, leaving 12 bases between them. Germline lookup yields CDR1 SGHNT and CDR2 YENEEA. The length of the CDR3 is 16 residues. The CDR3 reads CASSLLDSFSGNTIYF. DNA for the CDR3: TGTGCCAGCAGCTTGTTGGACTCCTTCTCTGGAAACACCATATATTTT. Variable domain in full (rest from reference TRBV11-3 and TRBJ1-3): EAGVVQSPRYKIIEKKQPVAFWCNPISGHNTLYWYLQNLGQGPELLIRYENEEAVDDSQLPKDRFSAERLKGVDSTLKIQPAELGDSAVYLCASSLLDSFSGNTIYFGEGSWLTVV.

The CDR3 region is CASSGGTGLYTGELFF. The CDR3 coding sequence is TGCGCCAGCAGCGGAGGGACAGGGTTGTACACCGGGGAGCTGTTTTTT. This chain links TRBV5-1 with TRBJ2-2; TRBD1 aligns across 9 bases. Germline values: CDR1 SGHRS, CDR2 YFSETQ. The CDR3 spans 16 residues. After removal of 4 bases from V and 3 bases from J, the junction contained 7 bases not matched to a gene.

The rearrangement uses TRBV18 and TRBJ1-6; D remains unclear. CDR1 KGHSH and CDR2 LQKENI come from the germline V gene. The CDR3 has 18 residues. Trimming removed 3 bases at V and 0 bases at J, with 15 bases between. The CDR3 DNA is TGTGCCAGCTCACCCGAGGGTTCGGGGAGCTCCTATAATTCACCCCTCCACTTT. Protein product: CASSPEGSGSSYNSPLHF. The full variable domain, with the rest looked up from reference TRBV18 and TRBJ1-6, is NAGVMQNPRHLVRRRGQEARLRCSPMKGHSHVYWYRQLPEEGLKFMVYLQKENIIDESGMPKERFSAEFPKEGPSILRIQQVVRGDSAAYFCASSPEGSGSSYNSPLHFGNGTRLTVT.

This chain uses TRBV18 with TRBJ2-3; TRBD1 matches at 9 bases. Germline V gene sequence: CDR1 KGHSH, CDR2 LQKENI. The V segment lost 3 bases and the J segment 8 bases; nucleotides outside the gene matches: 6. The CDR3 loop spans 14 amino acids. The CDR3 loop is CASSPGQGEATQYF. The CDR3 bases are TGTGCCAGCTCACCGGGACAGGGTGAAGCTACGCAGTATTTT.

V usage is TRBV24-1 and J usage is TRBJ2-1; TRBD2 aligns across 7 bases. Per germline, CDR1 KGHDR and CDR2 SFDVKD. The CDR3 covers 16 residues. The ends lost 3 bases at V and 7 bases at J; junction bases unmatched: 11. This chain's CDR3 is CATSDKVGGSLNEQFF. CDR3 nucleotide sequence: TGTGCCACCAGTGATAAGGTTGGCGGGAGTCTTAATGAGCAGTTCTTC.

The V gene is TRBV27, the J gene TRBJ1-5, with D perhaps matching TRBD1 (6 bases). Germline CDR1 and CDR2: MNHEY and SMNVEV (reference sequence). The V end was cut by 6 bases, the J end by 6 bases, with 18 bases between. There are 15 residues in the CDR3. For the CDR3, the DNA is TGTGCCAGCAGGAAAGGTGACAGGCTGGGTCAGCCCCAGCATTTT. Its protein is CASRKGDRLGQPQHF.

J is TRBJ2-2 and V is TRBV2; TRBD1 aligns across 8 bases. This CDR3 comprises 17 residues. The junction had 9 bases not matched to a gene; V was cut back by 6 bases and J by 0 bases. CDR1 SNHLY and CDR2 FYNNEI come from the germline V gene. In nucleotides, the CDR3 is TGTGCCAGCAGGCCCGGACAGGGACCTCCGAACACCGGGGAGCTGTTTTTT. Its protein product is CASRPGQGPPNTGELFF.

This chain connects TRBV7-9 to TRBJ1-1; tentative D call: TRBD1 (6 bases). Germline CDR1 and CDR2: SEHNR and FQNEAQ (reference sequence). This CDR3 comprises 12 residues. Trimming shortened V by 5 bases and J by 7 bases, and 11 bases separated the two germline ends. DNA of the CDR3: TGTGCCAGCAGCCGGACAGATGTTGAAGCTTTCTTT. Its protein is CASSRTDVEAFF.

CDR3 sequence reads: CSVRDFNQPQHF. The CDR3 region has the DNA TGCAGCGTTAGGGACTTCAATCAGCCCCAGCATTTT. The chain has TRBV29-1 and TRBJ1-5; D is possibly TRBD1 (5 bases). Germline loops: CDR1 SQVTM, CDR2 ANQGSEA. CDR3 length: 12 amino acids. V was trimmed by 5 bases and J by 3 bases, leaving 8 bases between them.

The genes are TRBV5-4 and TRBJ2-7, with D possibly TRBD1 on 5 matching bases. V lost 0 bases, J lost 3 bases, and 13 bases lay in between. CDR3 length equals 15 residues. Germline V gene sequence: CDR1 SGHNT, CDR2 YYREEE (reference sequence). The CDR3, as DNA: TGTGCCAGCAGCTTGGATGGCAGGGTCAGCTACGAGCAGTACTTC. Its translation is CASSLDGRVSYEQYF.

This clone was observed a few times. The chain employs TRBV19 and TRBJ2-3; 15 bases map to TRBD2. The CDR3 sequence is 20 residues long. Looked up from germline, CDR1 is LNHDA and CDR2 is SQIVND (reference sequence). The V gene end was trimmed by 7 bases and the J gene end by 6 bases; junction bases not matched to a gene: 20. The CDR3 DNA is TGTGCCAGTAAAGCGGTACTGGGACTAGCGGGAGGACATTCGGTGGATACGCAGTATTTT. This sequence encodes CASKAVLGLAGGHSVDTQYF.

The chain joins TRBV7-8 to TRBJ2-5; a weak D match, TRBD1 (5 bases). Germline CDR1 reads SGHVS; CDR2 reads FQNEAQ. The CDR3 length is 13 residues. Trimming took off 1 base at V and 5 bases at J, with 8 bases between the two ends. The CDR3 sequence: CASSLEGLETQYF. The CDR3 nucleotides read TGTGCCAGCAGCTTAGAGGGGTTGGAGACCCAGTACTTC.

The chain joins TRBV5-1 to TRBJ2-1; D unclear. CDR1 SGHRS and CDR2 YFSETQ come from the germline V gene. CDR3 length: 15 residues. Trimming stripped 1 base from V and 4 bases from J, with 12 bases between. This CDR3 is CASSLITATYNEQFF. CDR3 bases: TGCGCCAGCAGCTTGATAACAGCAACGTACAATGAGCAGTTCTTC. Full variable domain (missing parts from reference TRBV5-1 and TRBJ2-1): KAGVTQTPRYLIKTRGQQVTLSCSPISGHRSVSWYQQTPGQGLQFLFEYFSETQRNKGNFPGRFSGRQFSNSRSEMNVSTLELGDSALYLCASSLITATYNEQFFGPGTRLTVL.

The chain couples TRBV5-1 to TRBJ1-5; 10 nucleotides match TRBD1. V lost 0 bases and J lost 2; bases outside the gene matches: 2. The CDR3 consists of 16 residues. Per the germline V gene, CDR1 is SGHRS and CDR2 is YFSETQ. CDR3 residues: CASSLGGTGGNQPQHF. CDR3 DNA: TGCGCCAGCAGCTTGGGTGGGACAGGGGGCAATCAGCCCCAGCATTTT. The entire variable domain, with the rest obtained from reference TRBV5-1 and TRBJ1-5, is as follows: KAGVTQTPRYLIKTRGQQVTLSCSPISGHRSVSWYQQTPGQGLQFLFEYFSETQRNKGNFPGRFSGRQFSNSRSEMNVSTLELGDSALYLCASSLGGTGGNQPQHFGDGTRLSIL.

The chain joins TRBV18 to TRBJ2-3; the D gene is possibly TRBD2 (5 bases). The ends were cut back, 2 bases at V and 7 bases at J, with 10 bases in the middle. There are 13 residues in the CDR3. Germline V gene data show CDR1 as KGHSH and CDR2 as LQKENI. CDR3 sequence reads: CASSPYLANTQYF. DNA for the CDR3: TGTGCCAGCTCACCATACCTAGCAAATACGCAGTATTTT.

The chain joins TRBV30 to TRBJ1-1, with TRBD1 matching 7 bases. V dropped 3 bases and J dropped 3; count of bases not matched to a gene: 13. Germline V gives CDR1 GTSNPN, CDR2 SVGIG (reference sequence). The CDR3 runs 16 residues. CDR3 in amino acids: CAWRKWAGGEYTEAFF. The CDR3 region has the DNA TGTGCCTGGAGGAAATGGGCAGGGGGTGAGTACACTGAAGCTTTCTTT.

This clone was picked up one time. This rearrangement joins TRBV7-2 to TRBJ2-1; D is unresolved. In germline, CDR1 is SGHTA, CDR2 FQGNSA. The CDR3 extends over 14 amino acids. Trimming took 3 bases from V and 3 from J, leaving 9 bases between them. This CDR3 reads CASSFGIDYNEQFF. The CDR3 DNA reads TGTGCCAGCAGCTTTGGTATAGACTACAATGAGCAGTTCTTC. Together with reference TRBV7-2 and TRBJ2-1, the CDR3 gives the full variable domain: GAGVSQSPSNKVTEKGKDVELRCDPISGHTALYWYRQSLGQGLEFLIYFQGNSAPDKSGLPSDRFSAERTGGSVSTLTIQRTQQEDSAVYLCASSFGIDYNEQFFGPGTRLTVL.

The V call is TRBV25-1, the J call TRBJ1-1; 7 bases align to TRBD1. The CDR3 contains 14 residues. Germline values: CDR1 MGHDK, CDR2 SYGVNS. V lost 4 bases to trimming and J lost 5 bases; unmatched junction nucleotides: 7. In DNA, the CDR3 is TGTGCCAGCAGTGCCCTGACAGGGTCTACTGAAGCTTTCTTT. This sequence encodes CASSALTGSTEAFF.

The rearrangement links TRBV5-1 to TRBJ2-7, with 7 bases that match TRBD2. V lost 6 bases and J lost 2; bases outside the gene matches: 8. The CDR3 length is 14 residues. Per germline, CDR1 SGHRS and CDR2 YFSETQ. Here the CDR3 reads CASIPGGRPYEQYF. In nucleotides, the CDR3 is TGCGCCAGCATACCGGGGGGTCGCCCCTACGAGCAGTACTTC.

V gene TRBV5-1 combines with J gene TRBJ1-1; D remains ambiguous. Trimming took 4 bases from V and 2 from J, leaving 9 bases between them. Germline V gives CDR1 SGHRS, CDR2 YFSETQ. The CDR3 sequence is 13 residues long. CDR3 loop: CASSPGINTEAFF. The CDR3 DNA sequence: TGCGCCAGCAGCCCGGGGATCAACACTGAAGCTTTCTTT.

The chain employs TRBV30 and TRBJ1-2, with D perhaps matching TRBD1 (5 bases). Germline-derived CDR1 and CDR2 are GTSNPN and SVGIG (reference sequence). Trimming took off 2 bases at V and 4 bases at J, with 11 bases between the two ends. The CDR3 has 13 residues. As DNA, the CDR3 is TGTGCCTGGAGTTCCGACAGTTCCTATGGCTACACCTTC. Amino acids: CAWSSDSSYGYTF.

The chain is built from TRBV19 and TRBJ2-7; tentative D call: TRBD2 (6 bases). The germline CDR1 and CDR2 sequences are LNHDA and SQIVND (reference sequence). The CDR3 contains 13 residues. Trimming pared 4 bases from V and 5 bases from J, leaving 12 bases between. The CDR3 DNA is TGTGCCAGTAGTAGCGGGGTCGGGGACGAGCAGTACTTC. Its protein is CASSSGVGDEQYF.

The chain couples TRBV9 to TRBJ2-1; 11 nucleotides agree with TRBD2. The CDR3 sequence is 13 residues long. V trimming: 4 bases; J trimming: 10 bases; junction bases outside the gene matches: 4. From germline, CDR1 is SGDLS and CDR2 YYNGEE. The CDR3 sequence: CASSRLAGREQFF. The CDR3 nucleotides are TGTGCCAGCAGCCGACTAGCGGGACGAGAGCAGTTCTTC.